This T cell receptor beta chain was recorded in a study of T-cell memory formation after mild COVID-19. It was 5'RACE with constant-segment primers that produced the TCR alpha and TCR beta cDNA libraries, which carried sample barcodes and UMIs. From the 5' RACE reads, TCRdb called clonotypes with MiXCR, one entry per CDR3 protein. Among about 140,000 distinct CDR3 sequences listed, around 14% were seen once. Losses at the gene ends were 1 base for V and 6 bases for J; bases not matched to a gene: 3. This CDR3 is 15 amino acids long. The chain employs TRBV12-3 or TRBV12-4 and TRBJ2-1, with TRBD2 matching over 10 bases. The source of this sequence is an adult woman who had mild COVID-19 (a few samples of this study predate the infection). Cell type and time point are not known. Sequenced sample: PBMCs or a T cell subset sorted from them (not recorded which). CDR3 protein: CASSLVGTSVNEQFF. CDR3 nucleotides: TGTGCCAGCAGTTTAGTTGGGACTAGCGTCAATGAGCAGTTCTTC.